These T cell receptor beta chains were read from a single sample in a study of technical replicates of blood from a handful of donors. Sequenced by immunoSEQ multiplex PCR; TCRdb stores in-frame clones only, minus some. The repertoire holds 50,000 to 65,000 clones, with 85% to 90% as singletons. Sequenced: PBMCs. These receptors were taken from a human donor in good health. Some clones in this sample may be carry-over from other donors' samples. CDR3s include the opening cysteine and the closing phenylalanine or tryptophan. The order of the fields is D gene, V gene, J gene, CDR3 protein, CDR3 DNA. The D gene is left open where the match is weak.

D gene: NA
V gene: TRBV10-3
J gene: TRBJ1-1
CDR3 protein: CAISATAMNTEAFF
CDR3 DNA: TGTGCCATCAGTGCAACTGCCATGAACACTGAAGCTTTCTTT

D gene: NA
V gene: TRBV5-1
J gene: TRBJ1-6
CDR3 protein: CASSLNPGRYNSPLHF
CDR3 DNA: TGCGCCAGCAGCTTGAACCCAGGCCGGTATAATTCACCCCTCCACTTT

D gene: TRBD2
V gene: TRBV5-1
J gene: TRBJ2-7
CDR3 protein: CASSLVAGGSYEQYF
CDR3 DNA: TGCGCCAGCAGCTTGGTAGCGGGAGGATCCTACGAGCAGTACTTC

D gene: NA
V gene: TRBV6-5
J gene: TRBJ1-1
CDR3 protein: CASSYWRGGDTEAFF
CDR3 DNA: TGTGCCAGCAGTTATTGGAGAGGGGGGGACACTGAAGCTTTCTTT

D gene: TRBD1
V gene: TRBV7-2
J gene: TRBJ2-5
CDR3 protein: CASSIPGTGRRETQYF
CDR3 DNA: TGTGCCAGCAGCATCCCCGGGACAGGCCGTCGGGAGACCCAGTACTTC

D gene: TRBD2
V gene: TRBV7-2
J gene: TRBJ2-1
CDR3 protein: CASSSRLAGGRYNEQFF
CDR3 DNA: TGTGCCAGCAGCTCCCGACTAGCGGGGGGGAGATACAATGAGCAGTTCTTC

D gene: TRBD1
V gene: TRBV5-1
J gene: TRBJ2-3
CDR3 protein: CASSPGMVQGADTQYF
CDR3 DNA: TGCGCCAGCAGCCCTGGGATGGTACAGGGGGCAGATACGCAGTATTTT

D gene: TRBD1
V gene: TRBV7-2
J gene: TRBJ2-1
CDR3 protein: CASSGRQGAGYNEQFF
CDR3 DNA: TGTGCCAGCAGCGGTAGACAGGGGGCGGGGTACAATGAGCAGTTCTTC

D gene: TRBD2
V gene: TRBV7-6
J gene: TRBJ2-1
CDR3 protein: CASSSTSGGPHSYNEQFF
CDR3 DNA: TGTGCCAGCAGCTCGACTAGCGGGGGGCCACACTCCTACAATGAGCAGTTCTTC

D gene: NA
V gene: TRBV5-6
J gene: TRBJ2-7
CDR3 protein: CASSLDLWAGRGSEQYF
CDR3 DNA: TGTGCCAGCAGCTTGGACCTTTGGGCGGGAAGGGGCTCCGAGCAGTACTTC